This T cell receptor (beta chain) was captured in a study of regulatory T cells in long-lasting Graves disease. Background on the study: Under 3 months of antithyroid drugs had been taken by newly diagnosed Graves' patients.

With 2 bases removed from V and 3 bases from J, the gap between germline ends came to 21 bases. From germline, CDR1 is SNHLY and CDR2 FYNNEI. The CDR3 length is 18 residues. Through Arm-PCR of CDR3 regions and iRepertoire HTBI primers, TCR beta libraries were built. TCRdb redid the calling of the multiplex PCR reads with MiXCR, one entry per CDR3 protein. The sample has some 490,000 distinct CDR3 sequences, more than 10% seen once. This clonotype occurred many times. Indicated time point: newly diagnosed GD, antithyroid drugs for less than 3 months. Generation of the TCR library employed RNA extracted from PBMCs. The same specimen was also included in a second study, on T cells in Graves' hyperthyroidism and ophthalmopathy. That work contributes: Prediction of ophthalmopathy progression came a median approximately 6.5 months pre-onset.

The receptor comes from a woman between 25 and 40 years old with Graves disease. This chain connects TRBV2 to TRBJ2-3; maybe TRBD1 (6 bases). Sample: peripheral blood mononuclear cells (PBMCs), taken at new diagnosis, from a patient treated with antithyroid drugs. The CDR3 loop is CASSEFGGRGKITDTQYF. The CDR3 DNA sequence: TGTGCCAGCAGTGAATTCGGAGGCAGGGGTAAAATAACAGATACGCAGTATTTT.